The 16 T cell receptor beta chains listed next were all sequenced from one sample in a study of blood T cell repertoires in COVID-19. Generated by immunoSEQ multiplex PCR, the TCRdb table keeps only in-frame clones and is missing some. The repertoire holds about 210,000 clones, with 83% as singletons. Sequencing was done on a sample of peripheral blood. The receptor set was obtained from a woman aged 40 to 50 with active or convalescent COVID-19.

V and J are TRBV9 and TRBJ1-4; 7 nucleotides line up with TRBD1. After removal of 5 bases from V and 0 bases from J, the junction contained 19 bases not matched to a gene. This CDR3 spans 20 amino acids. Per germline, CDR1 SGDLS and CDR2 YYNGEE. In DNA, the CDR3 is TGTGCCAGCAGTTACAGGGGTGGCCTCTCGGACGGCGCAACTAATGAAAAACTGTTTTTT. The encoded protein is CASSYRGGLSDGATNEKLFF.

The chain joins TRBV7-9 to TRBJ2-2, with 10 bases aligning to TRBD1. V trimming: 5 bases; J trimming: 5 bases; junction bases outside the gene matches: 5. This CDR3 is 15 amino acids long. Germline CDR1 is SEHNR and CDR2 is FQNEAQ (reference sequence). The CDR3 DNA follows: TGTGCCAGCAGCCCCGGGACAGGGGAGACCGGGGAGCTGTTTTTT. Translating gives CASSPGTGETGELFF.

V gene TRBV6-6 combines with J gene TRBJ1-1; D unresolved. The germline CDR1 and CDR2 sequences are MNHNY and SVGAGI (reference sequence). The CDR3 runs to 12 residues. Deletions cut 6 bases from V and 5 bases from J, with 10 bases between. The CDR3 protein is CASRPGRTEAFF. CDR3 sequence (DNA): TGTGCCAGCAGGCCCGGGAGGACTGAAGCTTTCTTT.

This clone was counted a single time. The chain recombines TRBV4-1 with TRBJ2-2, with 14 bases identical to TRBD2. The trim removed 2 bases at V and 4 bases at J, leaving 3 bases unmatched. CDR1 is MGHRA, CDR2 YSYEKL, per germline. This CDR3 is built from 17 residues. Here the CDR3 reads CASSQQGLAGVTGELFF. For the CDR3, the DNA is TGCGCCAGCAGCCAACAGGGACTAGCGGGGGTCACCGGGGAGCTGTTTTTT.

The chain carries TRBV30 and TRBJ1-4; maybe TRBD1 (6 bases). This CDR3 spans 16 amino acids. The germline gives CDR1 GTSNPN, CDR2 SVGIG (reference sequence). With 0 bases removed from V and 0 bases from J, the gap between germline ends came to 11 bases. The CDR3 bases are TGTGCCTGGAGTGTAAGGCGGGGGCCAACTAATGAAAAACTGTTTTTT. Translation: CAWSVRRGPTNEKLFF.

V gene TRBV20-1 combines with J gene TRBJ2-1, with D unresolved. V was pared by 0 bases and J by 9 bases, with 6 bases between. The CDR3 has 11 amino acids. Germline V lookup: CDR1 DFQATT, CDR2 SNEGSKA (reference sequence). CDR3: CSARDPLEQFF. The CDR3 bases are TGCAGTGCTAGAGATCCCCTTGAGCAGTTCTTC.

This chain joins TRBV7-9 and TRBJ2-3; 11 nucleotides agree with TRBD1. V gave up 3 bases and J gave up 5 bases; unmatched junction bases: 4. This CDR3 has 15 amino acids. The germline V gene encodes CDR1 SEHNR and CDR2 FQNEAQ (reference sequence). This chain's CDR3 is CASSFGQGAGDTQYF. The CDR3 region has the DNA TGTGCCAGCAGCTTTGGACAGGGGGCAGGAGATACGCAGTATTTT.

The rearrangement joins TRBV28 to TRBJ1-5; D unresolved. Germline V CDR1 and CDR2: MDHEN, SYDVKM. The CDR3 has 14 residues. The ends were cut back, 3 bases at V and 7 bases at J, with 13 bases in the middle. The CDR3: CASSFEGAGQPQHF. The CDR3 region has the DNA TGTGCCAGCAGTTTTGAGGGTGCTGGGCAGCCCCAGCATTTT. The full variable domain, rest sourced from reference TRBV28 and TRBJ1-5, is DVKVTQSSRYLVKRTGEKVFLECVQDMDHENMFWYRQDPGLGLRLIYFSYDVKMKEKGDIPEGYSVSREKKERFSLILESASTNQTSMYLCASSFEGAGQPQHFGDGTRLSIL.

The chain combines TRBV15 with TRBJ1-2; D is ambiguous. CDR3 length equals 14 residues. Trimming shortened V by 0 bases and J by 7 bases, and 12 bases separated the two germline ends. Germline CDR1 LNHNV, CDR2 YYDKDF (reference sequence). CDR3 sequence: CATSRDRKLLGYTF. The DNA of the CDR3 is TGTGCCACCAGCAGAGATCGTAAGCTCCTTGGCTACACCTTC.

This chain joins TRBV2 and TRBJ1-4, with 7 bases matching TRBD1. The germline V gene has CDR1 SNHLY and CDR2 FYNNEI. The CDR3 is 14 residues long. V lost 7 bases and J lost 4; bases outside the gene matches: 6. CDR3 sequence (DNA): TGTGCCAGCACCCGACAGGGAGGTAATGAAAAACTGTTTTTT. This gives the protein CASTRQGGNEKLFF.

The chain carries TRBV11-3 and TRBJ2-3; TRBD2 agrees at 11 bases. The CDR3 totals 13 residues. After removal of 10 bases from V and 12 bases from J, the junction contained 12 bases not matched to a gene. Per the germline V gene, CDR1 is SGHNT and CDR2 is YENEEA. CDR3 loop: CATQRGTSGFQYF. CDR3 coding DNA: TGTGCCACCCAGAGGGGGACTAGCGGCTTTCAGTATTTT.

The rearrangement links TRBV5-1 to TRBJ1-2; D unclear. CDR3 length equals 14 residues. The germline V and J ends were trimmed by 1 base and 2 bases, with 9 bases remaining between them. The germline V gene encodes CDR1 SGHRS and CDR2 YFSETQ. CDR3 residues: CASSLYTSNYGYTF. The CDR3 DNA reads as TGCGCCAGCAGCTTGTACACTAGCAACTATGGCTACACCTTC.

This chain joins TRBV2 and TRBJ1-6, with 10 bases that match TRBD1. Looked up from germline, CDR1 is SNHLY and CDR2 is FYNNEI. V shed 2 bases, J shed 11 bases, and the junction held 6 bases outside the gene matches. The CDR3 is 15 amino acids. The CDR3 nucleotides are TGTGCCAGCAGTGAACGTGGACAGGGGGAAGCACCCCTCCACTTT. This codes for CASSERGQGEAPLHF.

The chain recombines TRBV5-1 with TRBJ1-2, with a possible D match to TRBD1 (5 bases). Trimming stripped 0 bases from V and 6 bases from J, with 9 bases between. The CDR3 sequence is 13 residues long. The germline V gene encodes CDR1 SGHRS and CDR2 YFSETQ. CDR3 residues: CASSLGQGHGYTF. The DNA of the CDR3 is TGCGCCAGCAGCTTGGGGCAGGGCCATGGCTACACCTTC.

The chain recombines TRBV6-5 with TRBJ2-1; TRBD2 aligns across 8 bases. Looked up from germline, CDR1 is MNHEY and CDR2 is SVGAGI. Trimming cost V 5 bases and J 8 bases; bases outside gene matches: 8. The CDR3 spans 14 residues. In DNA form, the CDR3 reads TGTGCCAGCAGTCCCGGGGGGGCCCCTCATGAGCAGTTCTTC. Amino acids: CASSPGGAPHEQFF.

The rearrangement uses TRBV7-9 and TRBJ1-5; D remains ambiguous. V gave up 7 bases and J gave up 9 bases, with 16 bases separating them. The germline V gene has CDR1 SEHNR and CDR2 FQNEAQ (reference sequence). This CDR3 spans 13 amino acids. The CDR3 loop reads CASTLGSLRPQHF. Here the CDR3 DNA reads TGTGCCAGCACCCTAGGCAGCTTAAGGCCCCAGCATTTT.